The next 16 T cell receptor beta chains were all read from a single sample in a study of shared clonotypes between healthy human individuals. TCRdb's copy holds only in-frame clones and misses some; the assay was immunoSEQ multiplex PCR. The sample consists of millions of clones, 85% to 95% of them appearing once. Naivety among CD8 cells was defined by CD45RO negativity and positive CCR7 selection, thereby excluding terminally differentiated effector memory CD45RA+ cells. Sequenced material: naive CD8+ T cells from PBMCs. Receptors originate from a man younger than 35 in good health. Some clones in this sample may be carry-over from other donors' samples.

Details on this clone: This specimen includes other DNA sequences encoding the same CDR3. The chain uses TRBV11-2 and TRBJ2-1; D gene unclear. Trimming took off 3 bases at V and 7 bases at J, with 4 bases between the two ends. CDR3 size: 11 residues. Germline CDR1 is SGHAT and CDR2 is FQNNGV. The CDR3 is CASSFNNEQFF. The CDR3 DNA sequence: TGTGCCAGCAGCTTTAATAATGAGCAGTTCTTC.

V gene TRBV4-1 combines with J gene TRBJ2-7; D unresolved. From germline, CDR1 is MGHRA and CDR2 YSYEKL. The CDR3 length is 15 residues. Trimming pared 4 bases from V and 4 bases from J, leaving 17 bases between. CDR3 region: CASSPSVISKYEQYF. CDR3 coding DNA: TGCGCCAGCAGCCCATCGGTGATTAGCAAGTACGAGCAGTACTTC.

This rearrangement joins TRBV9 to TRBJ1-2; 10 bases match TRBD1. J gave up 5 bases and V 3 bases, and 16 bases lay outside the gene matches. The germline V gene encodes CDR1 SGDLS and CDR2 YYNGEE. This CDR3 has 18 residues. In nucleotides, the CDR3 is TGTGCCAGCAGCGGAGGGCGCTACCGGGACAGGGGCGATTATGGCTACACCTTC. Amino acid sequence: CASSGGRYRDRGDYGYTF.

The chain links TRBV5-4 to TRBJ2-2; 14 bases agree with TRBD2. The V and J ends lost 3 bases and 10 bases, in that order; junction bases with no gene match: 5. CDR1 is SGHNT and CDR2 is YYREEE in the germline V gene (reference sequence). The CDR3 has 15 amino acids. The CDR3 is CASSWGLAGAQELFF. In nucleotides, the CDR3 is TGTGCCAGCAGCTGGGGACTAGCGGGAGCCCAGGAGCTGTTTTTT.

As regards this clone: The sample holds other DNA sequences that translate to the same CDR3. The chain has TRBV9 and TRBJ2-3; 11 bases fit TRBD2. The junction had 4 bases not matched to a gene; V was cut back by 3 bases and J by 1 base. Per the germline V gene, CDR1 is SGDLS and CDR2 is YYNGEE. This CDR3 is built from 16 residues. CDR3 nucleotide sequence: TGTGCCAGCAGCGAGGGACTAGCGGAACGCACAGATACGCAGTATTTT. Translated: CASSEGLAERTDTQYF.

The genes are TRBV13 and TRBJ2-2; D not resolved. Trimming removed 2 bases from V and 4 bases from J, with 5 bases in between. There are 13 residues in the CDR3. Germline CDR1 PRHDT, CDR2 FYEKMQ (reference sequence). Here the CDR3 DNA reads TGTGCCAGCAGCTTATCGGGCACCGGGGAGCTGTTTTTT. Protein product: CASSLSGTGELFF. Full variable domain (rest looked up from reference TRBV13 and TRBJ2-2): AAGVIQSPRHLIKEKRETATLKCYPIPRHDTVYWYQQGPGQDPQFLISFYEKMQSDKGSIPDRFSAQQFSDYHSELNMSSLELGDSALYFCASSLSGTGELFFGEGSRLTVL.

The rearrangement uses TRBV2 and TRBJ2-4; 13 bases map to TRBD2. V lost 7 bases, J lost 1 base, and 7 bases stayed unmatched. The length of the CDR3 is 17 residues. The germline CDR1 and CDR2 sequences are SNHLY and FYNNEI. CDR3 nucleotide sequence: TGTGCCAGCATCGGACTAGCGGGAGATGAGGCCAAAAACATTCAGTACTTC. Its translation is CASIGLAGDEAKNIQYF. Filled out from reference TRBV2 and TRBJ2-4, the complete variable domain reads EPEVTQTPSHQVTQMGQEVILRCVPISNHLYFYWYRQILGQKVEFLVSFYNNEISEKSEIFDDQFSVERPDGSNFTLKIRSTKLEDSAMYFCASIGLAGDEAKNIQYFGAGTRLSVL.

The chain recombines TRBV13 with TRBJ2-7, with D possibly matching TRBD2 (6 bases). With 3 bases removed from V and 2 bases from J, the gap between germline ends came to 17 bases. CDR1 is PRHDT, CDR2 FYEKMQ, per germline (reference sequence). The CDR3 sequence is 16 residues long. The CDR3 DNA sequence: TGTGCCAGCAGCTTTAGTACGGGACTCCTAACCTACGAGCAGTACTTC. Translating it yields CASSFSTGLLTYEQYF.

Note on this clone: This CDR3 is also generated by other DNA sequences in the sample. V and J are TRBV19 and TRBJ2-1; 7 nucleotides match TRBD2. The trim removed 6 bases at V and 4 bases at J, leaving 0 bases unmatched. Germline CDR1 and CDR2: LNHDA and SQIVND (reference sequence). The CDR3 extends over 12 amino acids. The CDR3 region is CASRAGYNEQFF. CDR3 coding DNA: TGTGCCAGTAGAGCGGGGTACAATGAGCAGTTCTTC.

This clone was picked up one time. The V call is TRBV4-1, the J call TRBJ2-7, with 9 positions matching TRBD1. The length of the CDR3 is 16 residues. CDR1 is MGHRA, CDR2 YSYEKL, per germline. After removal of 0 bases from V and 6 bases from J, the junction contained 9 bases not matched to a gene. The DNA of the CDR3 is TGCGCCAGCAGCCAAGAAGCCGGACAGGGGACAGGCGAGCAGTACTTC. Its translation is CASSQEAGQGTGEQYF.

The genes are TRBV11-1 and TRBJ2-5; possibly TRBD1 for D (6 bases). CDR1 SGHAT and CDR2 FQDESV come from the germline V gene (reference sequence). V lost 1 base and J lost 2, with 11 bases in between. This CDR3 contains 15 residues. CDR3 loop: CASSLELGQQETQYF. The CDR3 nucleotides are TGTGCCAGCAGCTTAGAGCTAGGACAGCAAGAGACCCAGTACTTC.

A note on this clone: Different DNA sequences within this sample yield the same CDR3. The chain is built from TRBV12-5 and TRBJ2-1; no definite D call. This CDR3 has 13 residues. Trimming shortened V by 1 base and J by 2 bases, and 3 bases separated the two germline ends. CDR1 and CDR2 from the germline V gene are LGHNT and FRNRAP. The CDR3 spells CASGLGTYNEQFF. CDR3 sequence (DNA): TGTGCTAGTGGTTTGGGAACCTACAATGAGCAGTTCTTC. Combining the CDR3 with reference TRBV12-5 and TRBJ2-1 gives the whole variable domain DARVTQTPRHKVTEMGQEVTMRCQPILGHNTVFWYRQTMMQGLELLAYFRNRAPLDDSGMPKDRFSAEMPDATLATLKIQPSEPRDSAVYFCASGLGTYNEQFFGPGTRLTVL.

Comment on this clone: Other DNA sequences in this specimen translate into the identical CDR3. This chain uses TRBV29-1 with TRBJ2-7, with TRBD2 as a possible D gene (6 bases). Germline V lookup: CDR1 SQVTM, CDR2 ANQGSEA. The CDR3 contains 11 residues. Trimming shortened V by 6 bases and J by 6 bases, and 12 bases separated the two germline ends. CDR3 coding DNA: TGCAGCGTACGGCGGGAAGGCGAGCAGTACTTC. This translates into CSVRREGEQYF.

The chain links TRBV5-4 to TRBJ2-7; D perhaps matches TRBD2 (6 bases). From germline, CDR1 is SGHNT and CDR2 YYREEE (reference sequence). Deletions cut 4 bases from V and 6 bases from J, with 11 bases between. The CDR3 is 12 residues long. The CDR3 reads CASSGLAREQYF. Here the CDR3 DNA reads TGTGCCAGCAGCGGTCTAGCGCGCGAGCAGTACTTC. The full variable domain, in which reference TRBV5-4 and TRBJ2-7 provide the parts outside the CDR3, is ETGVTQSPTHLIKTRGQQVTLRCSSQSGHNTVSWYQQALGQGPQFIFQYYREEENGRGNFPPRFSGLQFPNYSSELNVNALELDDSALYLCASSGLAREQYFGPGTRLTVT.

The chain is built from TRBV4-2 and TRBJ1-1; D remains ambiguous. Trimming removed 0 bases from V and 0 bases from J, with 29 bases in between. The V gene's germline CDR1 is LGHNA and CDR2 YNFKEQ. The CDR3 is 22 amino acids. The CDR3: CASSQDWVGRSRNDLLNTEAFF. CDR3 bases: TGTGCCAGCAGCCAAGATTGGGTTGGCAGATCCAGGAACGACCTGCTGAACACTGAAGCTTTCTTT.

With respect to this clone: The same CDR3 arises from other DNA sequences in this sample as well. The chain has TRBV9 and TRBJ1-2, with D perhaps TRBD1 (5 bases). Germline assignment: CDR1 SGDLS and CDR2 YYNGEE. CDR3 length: 13 residues. Trimming took 3 bases from V and 4 from J, leaving 10 bases between them. The CDR3 DNA follows: TGTGCCAGCAGCGCAGGGACGGCCTATGGCTACACCTTC. This codes for CASSAGTAYGYTF.